Listed below are T cell receptor beta chains from one sample, sequenced in a study of T cell responses to AZD1222 COVID-19 vaccine. The repertoire was sequenced with immunoSEQ multiplex PCR; TCRdb's copy has only in-frame clones and lacks some. The repertoire holds about 120,000 clones, 80% to 90% seen once, with 2.4% in the top ten. Here the sequenced sample was peripheral blood, taken on day 0 of AZD1222 vaccination. All receptors derive from an adult in good health. Both conserved end residues are part of each CDR3. D genes are given only for firm matches. Clone size appears in some rows only: once, few, many, or a class for an expanded clone.

TRBJ1-3 TRBV3-1/TRBV3-2 . . TGTGCCAGCAGCCAAGGAGGTGGGGGATCAGGAAACACCATATATTTT CASSQGGGGSGNTIYF
TRBJ2-1 TRBV15 TRBD1 . TGTGCCACCAGCTGGGACAGACAAACCTACAATGAGCAGTTCTTC CATSWDRQTYNEQFF
TRBJ1-2 TRBV7-2 . once TGTGCCAGCAGTCGTTCCGGGACAACCTATGGCTACACCTTC CASSRSGTTYGYTF
TRBJ1-5 TRBV19 TRBD1 . TGTGCCAGTAGCACGGACAGGGGAAGCAATCAGCCCCAGCATTTT CASSTDRGSNQPQHF
TRBJ1-1 TRBV19 TRBD1 . TGTGCCAGTAGTATACTCGCGGGACAGGGGGGAGGTACTGAAGCTTTCTTT CASSILAGQGGGTEAFF
TRBJ1-3 TRBV3-1/TRBV3-2 TRBD1 few TGTGCCAGCAGCAACGGACAGGGAGTCACCATATATTTT CASSNGQGVTIYF
TRBJ1-3 TRBV3-1/TRBV3-2 . . TGTGCCAGCAGCCGCGGAGGACACGTCTCTGGAAACACCATATATTTT CASSRGGHVSGNTIYF
TRBJ2-1 TRBV5-4 TRBD2 . TGTGCCAGCAGCCCAGGGACTAGCGGAAACAATGAGCAGTTCTTC CASSPGTSGNNEQFF
TRBJ2-4 TRBV6-6 TRBD2 . TGTGCCAGCAGTACCCCTAGCGGGAGTCCCAAAAACATTCAGTACTTC CASSTPSGSPKNIQYF
TRBJ1-1 TRBV7-2 . . TGTGCCAGCAGCTTTTACAGGGATGCGAACACTGAAGCTTTCTTT CASSFYRDANTEAFF
TRBJ2-1 TRBV29-1 . . TGCAGCGTCCTCCCCGGGAGTTGGAATGAGCAGTTCTTC CSVLPGSWNEQFF
TRBJ2-7 TRBV5-1 . . TGCGCCAGCAGCTTGGCATCTAGCAACCACGAGCAGTACTTC CASSLASSNHEQYF
TRBJ2-1 TRBV3-1/TRBV3-2 TRBD2 . TGTGCCAGCAGCCAACTCGGCGGGAGCAATGAGCAGTTCTTC CASSQLGGSNEQFF
TRBJ1-2 TRBV3-1/TRBV3-2 . . TGTGCCAGCAGCCTACTTACAGACTATGGCTACACCTTC CASSLLTDYGYTF
TRBJ2-5 TRBV10-3 TRBD1 . TGTGCCATCAGCCCGGGACAGTCAATAGAGACCCAGTACTTC CAISPGQSIETQYF
TRBJ2-5 TRBV5-1 . . TGCGCCAGCAGCTTTACAGGGCAAGAGACCCAGTACTTC CASSFTGQETQYF
TRBJ2-2 TRBV5-1 . . TGCGCCAGCAGCTTTGCCGGGGAGCTGTTTTTT CASSFAGELFF
TRBJ2-7 TRBV30 . . TGTGCCTGGAGTCGCAGGGGCGGGGGTTCCTACGAGCAGTACTTC CAWSRRGGGSYEQYF
TRBJ2-1 TRBV5-6 . . TGTGCCAGCAGCCAGGGTCAGGGGTGGGGAGGCCGGAAGTTCTTC CASSQGQGWGGRKFF
TRBJ2-1 TRBV30 TRBD2 . TGTGCCTGGAACATAGCGGGAGTCGGGAATGAGCAGTTCTTC CAWNIAGVGNEQFF
TRBJ1-1 TRBV19 . once TGTGCCAGTAGTATAGGGGGGAGGGGGACTGAAGCTTTCTTT CASSIGGRGTEAFF
TRBJ2-5 TRBV28 TRBD1 few TGTGCCAGCAGTTTTAAGGGGGCGTTCCAAGAGACCCAGTACTTC CASSFKGAFQETQYF
TRBJ1-6 TRBV7-8 . . TGTGCCAGCAGCGCTACGTCGAGGTCCAGCTCCTATAATTCACCCCTCCACTTT CASSATSRSSSYNSPLHF
TRBJ2-3 TRBV29-1 TRBD2 once TGCAGCGTGGACCGACTAGCGGGAATCACAGATACGCAGTATTTT CSVDRLAGITDTQYF
TRBJ2-7 TRBV28 . . TGTGCCAGCAGTTTAATGGGGGCCTACGAGCAGTACTTC CASSLMGAYEQYF
TRBJ2-7 TRBV21-1 . . TGTGCCAGCATCCAGGGGGCTAATAGACGCGAGCAGTACTTC CASIQGANRREQYF
TRBJ2-2 TRBV27 TRBD1 . TGTGCCAGTAATCCGGGACAGGTGATACGCACCGGGGAGCTGTTTTTT CASNPGQVIRTGELFF
TRBJ1-6 TRBV30 TRBD1 . TGTGCCTGGACCCCGGGACAGGGCTATAATTCACCCCTCCACTTT CAWTPGQGYNSPLHF
TRBJ1-2 TRBV25-1 TRBD1 . TGTGCCAGCAGTGACCATCGACAGGGGGGTGGCTACACCTTC CASSDHRQGGGYTF
TRBJ1-2 TRBV28 TRBD1 . TGTGCCAGCAGCCGTCAGGGGGAACCCTATGGCTACACCTTC CASSRQGEPYGYTF
TRBJ1-3 TRBV19 TRBD1 . TGTGCCAGTAGTCCCCAGGACAGGGCTGGCTCTGGAAACACCATATATTTT CASSPQDRAGSGNTIYF
TRBJ2-7 TRBV19 . . TGTGCCAGTAAGTTAGGAGCACAGGGTACCTACGAGCAGTACTTC CASKLGAQGTYEQYF
TRBJ2-3 TRBV5-6 . . TGTGCCAGCAGCTGGACCATACAGGGTTGGGATACGCAGTATTTT CASSWTIQGWDTQYF
TRBJ2-5 TRBV14 TRBD2 . TGTGCCAGCAGCCAAGACACTTGGTGGGGGGGAGAGACCCAGTACTTC CASSQDTWWGGETQYF
TRBJ1-3 TRBV6-6 TRBD1 . TGTGCCAGCAGTTATGGCGGGGGACAGGGCCGGAACACCATATATTTT CASSYGGGQGRNTIYF
TRBJ1-3 TRBV21-1 . . TGTGCCAGCAGCATAAGAGACAGGTACATCAGGGCTTCTGGAAACACCATATATTTT CASSIRDRYIRASGNTIYF
TRBJ1-5 TRBV18 . once TGTGCCAGCTCACCAGGGAGGGATCAGCCCCAGCATTTT CASSPGRDQPQHF
TRBJ2-2 TRBV5-6 . once TGTGCCAGCAGCTTGTCCCCGAGAGGTACCGGGGAGCTGTTTTTT CASSLSPRGTGELFF
TRBJ2-3 TRBV5-1 . . TGCGCCAGCAGCTTGGACGGGGGCGGGACAGATACGCAGTATTTT CASSLDGGGTDTQYF
TRBJ2-7 TRBV2 . . TGTGCCAGCAGTGAAGCGCATGGCGGGACGGGTGAGCAGTACTTC CASSEAHGGTGEQYF
TRBJ1-5 TRBV24-1 . . TGTGCCACCAGTGATTCACGGAAGGGAGGGGTGGATCAGCCCCAGCATTTT CATSDSRKGGVDQPQHF
TRBJ2-7 TRBV5-1 . . TGCGCCAGCAGTCCGTCACCCGGTCTCAGCAACGAGCAGTACTTC CASSPSPGLSNEQYF
TRBJ1-5 TRBV27 TRBD1 once TGTGCCAGCAGTTTTTTGGGACAGGGTGTAAATCAGCCCCAGCATTTT CASSFLGQGVNQPQHF
TRBJ1-2 TRBV11-2 . few TGTGCCAGCAGCTTAGATCGAAAAGGGGCTAACTATGGCTACACCTTC CASSLDRKGANYGYTF